This is a list of T cell receptor beta chains from one sample in a study of pediatric ulcerative colitis. Some clones are missing from TCRdb's copy, which holds only in-frame ones; the method was immunoSEQ multiplex PCR. This table holds 45,000 to 55,000 clones, about 78% found once. Specimen: gut tissue. The receptors here all came from a girl aged 5-17 years with moderate ulcerative colitis. Both conserved end residues are part of each CDR3.

V	length	J	CDR3
TRBV6-5	15	TRBJ2-2	CASSSGPRAPGELFF
TRBV2	11	TRBJ1-1	CASFWNTEAFF
TRBV5-1	18	TRBJ1-2	CASSFGAVGGSINYGYTF
TRBV6-1	11	TRBJ2-1	CASSDTNEQFF
TRBV5-4	15	TRBJ2-3	CASSLGGGATDTQYF
TRBV6-6	15	TRBJ1-1	CASSITGGGNTEAFF
TRBV7-9	12	TRBJ2-3	CASSLAEDTQYF
TRBV19	18	TRBJ1-2	CASSLIGQGPIRNYGYTF
TRBV27	14	TRBJ2-2	CASRGTVNTGELFF
TRBV27	14	TRBJ2-7	CASGAALNGYEQYF